Shown below are 20 T cell receptor beta chains from a single sample sequenced in a study of T cell repertoires in cytomegalovirus infection. TCRdb re-analysed the reads in MiXCR, keeping a single row per CDR3 protein. The sample has about 920,000 distinct CDR3 sequences, less than 35% seen once. No antigen has been assigned to these receptors. The source was cultured CD8+ T cells from PBMCs, collected from culture after CMV antigen stimulation. Receptor source: a human donor in good health (CMV status not recorded). Some clones in this sample may be carry-over from other donors' samples.

The chain uses TRBV10-3 and TRBJ1-1; no firm D call. The CDR3 is made up of 15 amino acids. Between the trimmed V and J ends, which lost 4 bases and 1 base, there was a span of 13 bases. Germline assignment: CDR1 ENHRY and CDR2 SYGVKD. The CDR3 region is CAISVRIEGNTEAFF. The DNA for the CDR3 is TGTGCCATCAGTGTTCGCATTGAGGGGAACACTGAAGCTTTCTTT.

This chain joins TRBV7-6 and TRBJ2-7; weak D call: TRBD2 (6 bases). The CDR3 covers 12 residues. Trimming stripped 5 bases from V and 10 bases from J, with 15 bases between. The germline V gene encodes CDR1 SGHVS and CDR2 FNYEAQ. The CDR3 coding sequence is TGTGCCAGCAGCCCCGGCGGGACCGCTCAGTACTTC. Translating gives CASSPGGTAQYF.

The chain couples TRBV7-1 to TRBJ2-1; the D gene could be TRBD1 or TRBD2 (5 bases each). TRBV7-1 is known as an ORF, though its function is uncertain. This CDR3 spans 14 amino acids. V dropped 6 bases and J dropped 3 bases, with 12 bases sitting between them. The CDR3 nucleotides are TGTGCCAGCAGGCGCTCGGGGCTCTACAATGAGCAGTTCTTC. This sequence encodes CASRRSGLYNEQFF.

The V and J genes are TRBV6-8 and TRBJ1-1, with D perhaps matching TRBD1 (6 bases). The CDR3 has 16 residues. Germline CDR1 reads MNHGY; CDR2 reads SAAAGT. The V end lost 0 bases, the J end lost 5 bases, and 16 bases lay between the germline ends. CDR3 DNA: TGTGCCAGCAGTTACTCGTGGGGGGGCCTGGAAACTGAAGCTTTCTTT. Translation: CASSYSWGGLETEAFF.

The chain is built from TRBV14 and TRBJ2-1, with a possible D match to TRBD1 (5 bases). Trimming removed 4 bases at V and 0 bases at J, with 10 bases between. CDR1 is SGHDN, CDR2 FVKESK, per germline. The CDR3 spans 15 residues. The CDR3 sequence: CASSPRTPSYNEQFF. Written as DNA, the CDR3 is TGTGCCAGCAGCCCCAGGACACCCTCCTACAATGAGCAGTTCTTC.

V is TRBV29-1 and J is TRBJ1-2, with a tentative D call TRBD1 (5 bases). The V end was cut by 3 bases, the J end by 8 bases, with 13 bases between. CDR1 and CDR2 from the germline V gene are SQVTM and ANQGSEA. The CDR3 loop spans 12 amino acids. The CDR3 bases are TGCAGCGTTGATGGCAGGGTAGAGGGCTACACCTTC. Translation gives CSVDGRVEGYTF.

This clonotype came up many times. The chain employs TRBV7-2 and TRBJ2-1, with D possibly TRBD1 on 6 matching bases. The ends were cut back, 5 bases at V and 3 bases at J, with 14 bases in the middle. This CDR3 contains 15 residues. Germline loops: CDR1 SGHTA, CDR2 FQGNSA. The CDR3 nucleotides read TGTGCCAGCAGCACTGGGACACATCGCTACAATGAGCAGTTCTTC. This codes for CASSTGTHRYNEQFF.

The table lists this clonotype with a few counts. One end of the junction fails to match germline, which may point to a read error. The J gene is TRBJ2-7, the V gene TRBV4-1; D is unclear. Germline V gene sequence: CDR1 MGHRA, CDR2 YSYEKL. The CDR3 sequence is 14 residues long. The CDR3 sequence: CASSQVVGSSEQYF. In nucleotides, the CDR3 is TGCGCCAGCAGCCAAGTCGTGGGGTCCTCCGAGCAGTACTTC.

The chain couples TRBV7-4 to TRBJ2-7; 12 bases agree with TRBD2. The CDR3 contains 15 residues. V was pared by 4 bases and J by 7 bases, with 8 bases of the junction left unmatched. The germline V gene has CDR1 SGHVT and CDR2 SQSDAQ. CDR3 amino acids: CASSYSSGGAREQYF. The DNA for the CDR3 is TGTGCCAGCAGCTATTCTAGCGGGGGGGCTCGTGAGCAGTACTTC.

Here the CDR3 DNA reads TGTGCCAGCAGTTTGAGTCCGGGGAACTCCTACGAGCAGTACGTC. Protein sequence: CASSLSPGNSYEQYV. The chain has TRBV28 and TRBJ2-7; maybe TRBD2 (5 bases). Germline CDR1 reads MDHEN; CDR2 reads SYDVKM. This CDR3 comprises 15 residues. V was pared by 3 bases and J by 0 bases, with 12 bases between.

The genes are TRBV5-5 and TRBJ2-7; perhaps TRBD1 as D (6 bases). CDR1 and CDR2 (germline): SGHKS, YYEKEE (reference sequence). The CDR3 consists of 14 residues. V lost 1 base and J 3 bases, leaving 11 bases between the germline ends. The DNA of the CDR3 is TGTGCCAGCAGCTTGAGGACAGAAAACTACGAGCAGTACGTC. Translated, it gives CASSLRTENYEQYV.

This clonotype came up a few times. The J gene is TRBJ1-2, the V gene TRBV2, with a tentative D call TRBD1 (5 bases). Looked up from germline, CDR1 is SNHLY and CDR2 is FYNNEI. This CDR3 comprises 12 residues. V was cut by 7 bases and J by 4 bases, with 10 bases left in between. CDR3 bases: TGTGCCAGCAAGGGGAAGGTCTATGGCTACACCTTC. Translation: CASKGKVYGYTF.

The J gene is TRBJ2-1, the V gene TRBV5-4; D might be TRBD1 (6 bases). V was shortened by 4 bases and J by 8 bases, with 13 bases between the two germline ends. The CDR3 is 13 residues long. Germline V gene lookup returns CDR1 SGHNT and CDR2 YYREEE (reference sequence). CDR3 nucleotides: TGTGCCAGCAGCGGGTTGGCAGGGGATGAGCAGTTCTTC. It yields the protein CASSGLAGDEQFF.

This clonotype was found once. This chain joins TRBV19 and TRBJ1-4, with unresolved D. The CDR3 has 15 residues. The germline gives CDR1 LNHDA, CDR2 SQIVND (reference sequence). The V end lost 8 bases, the J end lost 2 bases, and 15 bases lay between the germline ends. CDR3 DNA: TGTGCCAGTGCCGACGCGGGTCCGACTAATGAAAAACTGTTTTTT. Translating it yields CASADAGPTNEKLFF.

This clonotype was seen a handful of times. CDR3 protein: CASSISGGGLDAFF. The CDR3 DNA reads as TGTGCCAGTAGTATTTCGGGGGGCGGACTCGACGCTTTCTTT. The chain recombines TRBV19 with TRBJ1-1; TRBD1 is a possible D gene (6 bases). The V and J ends lost 3 bases and 11 bases respectively, with 19 bases between them. Germline V gives CDR1 LNHDA, CDR2 SQIVND (reference sequence). The CDR3 loop spans 14 amino acids.

This clonotype was picked up many times. V and J are TRBV11-2 and TRBJ1-2; unclear D gene. Germline CDR1 and CDR2: SGHAT and FQNNGV. The CDR3 runs to 15 residues. Trimming pared 0 bases from V and 2 bases from J, leaving 10 bases between. CDR3 loop: CASSLEWSGNYGYTF. CDR3 nucleotide sequence: TGTGCCAGCAGCTTAGAGTGGTCAGGAAACTATGGCTACACCTTC.

This clonotype came up a few times. The chain has TRBV19 and TRBJ1-1; no clear D gene. This CDR3 is built from 14 residues. Germline V gene lookup returns CDR1 LNHDA and CDR2 SQIVND (reference sequence). V was clipped by 5 bases and J by 3 bases, with 13 bases between them. The CDR3 loop reads CASSLETRYTEAFF. DNA for the CDR3: TGTGCCAGTAGTCTTGAGACGAGGTACACTGAAGCTTTCTTT.

This clonotype was detected a few times. This chain uses TRBV27 with TRBJ1-2; D gene uncertain. Looked up from germline, CDR1 is MNHEY and CDR2 is SMNVEV (reference sequence). V was trimmed by 4 bases and J by 7 bases, leaving 10 bases between them. The CDR3 extends over 12 amino acids. CDR3 nucleotides: TGTGCCAGCAGTTCTGGGAACGGTGGCTACACCTTC. As protein: CASSSGNGGYTF.

This clonotype was detected only a few times. Here the CDR3 reads CASSPGQGANTGELFF. DNA for the CDR3: TGTGCCAGCAGTCCCGGACAGGGGGCGAACACCGGGGAGCTGTTTTTT. The rearrangement uses TRBV6-5 and TRBJ2-2, with 10 bases identical to TRBD1. Germline loops: CDR1 MNHEY, CDR2 SVGAGI. With V trimmed by 5 bases and J by 0 bases, 3 bases remained unmatched. The CDR3 runs 16 residues.

A note on this clonotype: A junction boundary mismatches the germline segment, possibly from a read error. This rearrangement joins TRBV5-1 to TRBJ1-3; D possibly corresponds to TRBD1 (5 bases). The V gene's germline CDR1 is SGHRS and CDR2 YFSETQ. CDR3 length equals 16 residues. CDR3: CASSLGYQGSGNTIYF. CDR3 bases: TGCGCCAGCAGCTTGGGCTACCAGGGCTCTGGAAACACTATATATTTT.